The clone carrying this T cell receptor (beta chain) was picked up one time. What it binds is not known. The record originates from a study of Ad26.COV2.S vaccination and SARS-CoV-2 variants. Generated by immunoSEQ multiplex PCR, the TCRdb table keeps only in-frame clones and is missing some. This sample has around 380,000 clones, with roughly nine tenths found just once. Study findings and constraints: Vaccine recipients had higher spike-specific TCR breadth than placebo recipients. Vaccine and placebo recipients had similar non-spike TCR breadth.

Treatment specified: some 19 received Ad26.COV2.S at low or high dose, single or two shots; 5 received placebo; per-sample allocation not given. Specimens were obtained on day 63 following the first vaccine or placebo injection. This receptor was taken from a person between 18 and 65 years old who received the Ad26.COV2.S COVID-19 vaccine or a placebo. The sequencing used peripheral blood, collected in a trial of Ad26.COV2.S vaccine versus placebo.

CDR3 loop: CASSPPGLRETQYF. Written as DNA, the CDR3 is TGTGCCAGCAGCCCACCGGGACTCAGAGAGACCCAGTACTTC. This sequence joins TRBV5-4 and TRBJ2-5; possibly TRBD2 for D (6 bases). The CDR3 totals 14 residues. Trimming took off 4 bases at V and 4 bases at J, with 14 bases between the two ends. CDR1 and CDR2 (germline): SGHNT, YYREEE (reference sequence).